This T cell receptor (beta chain) came from a study of T cell responses to AZD1222 COVID-19 vaccine. Study results and caveats: Spike-specific TCR breadth and depth were elevated following two AZD1222 doses. AZD1222 recipients seropositive at baseline numbered only six or seven. Clonal diversity was possibly underestimated, and white British individuals and females predominated among donors. Repertoires were sampled only after the peak T cell response.

Details on this clone: Its antigen is undetermined.

V lost 0 bases, J lost 7 bases, and 9 bases lay in between. CDR3 size: 13 residues. In germline, CDR1 is MRHNA, CDR2 SNTAGT. Using immunoSEQ multiplex PCR, the repertoire was profiled, and TCRdb retains in-frame clones only, with some absent. The table lists tens of thousands of clones, 75% to 90% of them singletons, with 30% to 40% in the top ten. This TCR derives from an adult in good health. The specimen comprised peripheral blood, sampled on day 0 of AZD1222 vaccination. V is TRBV6-4 and J is TRBJ1-2; maybe TRBD1 (6 bases). DNA of the CDR3: TGTGCCAGCAGTGACTCGGAGACAGGTGGCTACACCTTC. The encoded protein is CASSDSETGGYTF.